This T cell receptor beta chain was captured in a study of shared clonotypes between healthy human individuals. V was cut by 7 bases and J by 3 bases, with 13 bases left in between. The germline V gene has CDR1 MNHNY and CDR2 SVGAGI (reference sequence). The CDR3 runs to 14 residues. Deep-level assay runs were performed. The assay was immunoSEQ multiplex PCR, and TCRdb's table has in-frame clones only and misses some. This table has approximately 2.5 million clones, about 92% appearing once. This receptor was obtained from a man younger than 30 in good health. The sequencing sample was made of naive CD4+ T cells sorted from blood. Indicated subset: CD45RA+ positively selected. The chain carries TRBV6-6 and TRBJ1-5; no clear D gene. The CDR3 DNA reads as TGTGCCAGCACGGCCGAGCGGATCAATCAGCCCCAGCATTTT. Protein product: CASTAERINQPQHF.